This T cell receptor beta chain was sequenced for a study of cytotoxic CD8 clonotypes in ibrutinib-treated CLL. Study overall: The patients, roughly twelve relapsed/refractory and roughly 15 treatment-naive, included 17 who were IGHV unmutated. Per sample, productive templates averaged nearly 260,000 and productive rearrangements averaged 94,082.

Germline V gene sequence: CDR1 MDHEN, CDR2 SYDVKM. This CDR3 is 14 amino acids long. V lost 5 bases to trimming and J lost 6 bases; unmatched junction nucleotides: 6. The method was immunoSEQ multiplex PCR; TCRdb's version includes in-frame clones alone and lacks a portion of them. The sample carries 45,000 to 60,000 clones, 45% to 70% recorded once. In this sample, this clone turned up once. The chain uses TRBV28 and TRBJ1-5; 8 bases map to TRBD1. This material consisted of PBMCs, taken after 24 months of ibrutinib treatment. This TCR was recovered from a human donor with chronic lymphocytic leukemia. The DNA for the CDR3 is TGTGCCAGCAGTCAAACAGGGGGTAGTCAGCCCCAGCATTTT. This encodes CASSQTGGSQPQHF.